This TCR beta chain emerged from a study of molecular identifiers for immune sequencing clone quantification (dated by TCRdb to between 2018 and 2020). For the wider study: For a replicate experiment, RNA from 20,000 or 100,000 naive CD8 T cells was divided into five aliquots, and four of the five aliquots were sequenced. This methods study used CD8 T cells to benchmark TCR RNA copy counting and molecular-identifier clustering-based TCR repertoire sequencing (MIDCIRS).

The protocol used for the library was PCR. The instrument was an Illumina HiSeq 4000. Bulk TCR libraries were generated as previously described, with the TCR primers listed in Table S5 used. Total RNA was purified with the Qiagen AllPrep DNA/RNA kit. Before analysis, reads from multiple sequencing runs of the same library were pooled. From the authors' description of their analysis: Reads were retained only if the reads had an exact TCR constant sequence, and the retained reads were trimmed to 150 nt and grouped according to their 12-nt molecular barcodes. Within each barcode group, reads were sub-clustered at a 15% Levenshtein threshold, and quality-weighted consensus sequences were built per RNA molecule. Non-functional sequences were excluded, and lower-count sequences lying one edit away from another sequence were also excluded. Based on a fit of two negative binomial distributions, barcode sub-clusters having less than 20% of the maximum read count were discarded. The public reads were reprocessed in TCRdb via fastp at Q25 and MiXCR, keeping in-frame beta chains. Duplicate CDR3 protein sequences are folded into a single record with the most common DNA and genes. For this entry, the V and J calls and clone size follow TCRdb and not the study's own pipeline. For this sample the table gives fewer than 70,000 distinct CDR3 sequences, of which about a sixth were detected only once. The ten most abundant clones make up approximately 1.5% of the sample.

On this clonotype itself: Its antigen remains unidentified. One end of the junction does not line up with germline, which may come from a read error.

Broader findings and caveats from the paper: Spiked-in Jurkat TCR RNA equivalent to a single cell was reported to be detectable even among some 910,000 naive CD8 T cells. In CMV-specific effector cells, clones with more than 20 RNA copies accounted for over 97% of molecules, whereas in naive cells such clones accounted for under 1%. Modeling indicated approximately 3.1 TCR RNA copies recovered per cell, compared with around 10 by digital PCR, which implies a capture efficiency of approximately 30%. Without barcode sub-clustering, chimeric consensus sequences inflated TCR diversity; chimeras reached as high as 47%. The naive libraries included spiked-in Jurkat TCR RNA (around 9 copies' worth), and this Jurkat TCR RNA is not part of the donor repertoire. Highly expanded clone sizes could be underestimated if identical TCR molecules share a barcode.

Libraries of naive CD8 T cells were built from around 20,000 to 1,000,000 sorted cells, with 10%, 30% or 50% of the purified RNA used. Naive CD8 T cells, defined as CD8+CD4-CCR7+CD45RA+, were FACS-sorted into RLT Plus buffer on a BD FACSAria II. Detection sensitivity was tested by spiking Jurkat RNA equal to roughly ten TCR copies' worth into samples containing roughly 19,000-1,100,000 naive CD8 T cells. CD8 T cells were enriched with RosetteSep CD8+ T Cell Enrichment Cocktail and Ficoll-Paque, followed by ACK red cell lysis. Per the germline V gene, SGDLS is the CDR1 and YYNGEE is the CDR2. The CDR3 numbers 14 residues from cysteine through phenylalanine. This entry keeps only the CDR3 DNA: 42 bases, framed from base 1.

The chain employs TRBV9 and TRBJ2-3; TRBD2 is possibly the D segment (5 matching bases). This receptor was taken from a human donor in good health. Some libraries in this study had Jurkat cell RNA spiked in. Material: naive CD8+ T cells from blood, with Jurkat cell RNA spiked in. Explained via the paper, the cell subset or site label denotes: FACS-sorted CD8+CD4-CCR7+CD45RA+ naive T cells. The CDR3 loop reads CASSGPSSTDTQCF. The nucleotide sequence is TGTGCCAGCAGTGGCCCTTCTAGCACAGATACGCAGTGTTTT.